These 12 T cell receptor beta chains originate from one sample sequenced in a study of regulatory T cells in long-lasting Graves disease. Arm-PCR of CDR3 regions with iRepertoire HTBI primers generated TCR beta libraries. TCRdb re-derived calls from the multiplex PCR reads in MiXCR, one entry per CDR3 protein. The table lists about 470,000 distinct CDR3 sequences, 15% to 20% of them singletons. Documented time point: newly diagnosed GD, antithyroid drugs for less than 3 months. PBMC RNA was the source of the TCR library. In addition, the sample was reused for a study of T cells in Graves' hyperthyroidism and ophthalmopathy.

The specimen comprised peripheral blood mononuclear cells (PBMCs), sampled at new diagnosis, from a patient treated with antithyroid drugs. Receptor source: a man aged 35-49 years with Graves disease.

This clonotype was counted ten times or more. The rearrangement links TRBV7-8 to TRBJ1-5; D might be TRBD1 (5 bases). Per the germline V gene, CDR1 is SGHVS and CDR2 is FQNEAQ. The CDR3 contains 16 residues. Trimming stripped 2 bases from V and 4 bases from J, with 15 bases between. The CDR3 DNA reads TGTGCCAGCAGCTTAAGGCTCGGCAGGGAAAATCAGCCCCAGCATTTT. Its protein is CASSLRLGRENQPQHF.

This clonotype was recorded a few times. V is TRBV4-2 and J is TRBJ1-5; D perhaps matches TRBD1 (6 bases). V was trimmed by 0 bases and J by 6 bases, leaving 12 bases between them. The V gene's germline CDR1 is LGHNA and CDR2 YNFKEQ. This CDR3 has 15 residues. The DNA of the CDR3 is TGTGCCAGCAGCCAAGATCGTGGGGGCGGTCAGCCCCAGCATTTT. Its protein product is CASSQDRGGGQPQHF.

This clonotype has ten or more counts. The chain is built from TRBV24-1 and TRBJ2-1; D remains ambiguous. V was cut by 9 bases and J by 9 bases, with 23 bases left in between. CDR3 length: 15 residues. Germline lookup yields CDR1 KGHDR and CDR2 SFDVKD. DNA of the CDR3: TGTGCCACCTCCCCTTCCGACGTTAGCCCTGGTGAGCAGTTCTTC. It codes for CATSPSDVSPGEQFF.

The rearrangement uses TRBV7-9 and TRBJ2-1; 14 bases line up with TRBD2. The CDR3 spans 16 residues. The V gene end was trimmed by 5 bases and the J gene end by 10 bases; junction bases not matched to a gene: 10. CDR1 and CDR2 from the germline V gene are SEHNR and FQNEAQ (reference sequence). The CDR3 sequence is CASSTGTSGSWGEQFF. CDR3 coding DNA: TGTGCCAGCAGCACGGGGACTAGCGGGAGTTGGGGGGAGCAGTTCTTC.

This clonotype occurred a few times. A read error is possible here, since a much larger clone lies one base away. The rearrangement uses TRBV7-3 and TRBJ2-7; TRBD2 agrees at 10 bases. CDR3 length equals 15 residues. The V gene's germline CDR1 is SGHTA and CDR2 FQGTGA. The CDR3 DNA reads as TGTGCCGGCAGCTTAAAACTAGCGGGAATCGGCGAGCAGTACTTC. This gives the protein CAGSLKLAGIGEQYF.

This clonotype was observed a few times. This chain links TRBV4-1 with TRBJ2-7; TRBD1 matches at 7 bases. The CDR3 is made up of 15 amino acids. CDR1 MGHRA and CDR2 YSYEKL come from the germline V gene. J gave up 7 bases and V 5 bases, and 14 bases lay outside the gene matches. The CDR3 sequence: CASSLLVRTGVEQYF. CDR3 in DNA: TGCGCCAGCAGCTTGTTAGTCCGGACAGGCGTTGAGCAGTACTTC.

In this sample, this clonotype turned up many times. CDR3 sequence: CSAISPSSPAETQYF. In nucleotides, the CDR3 is TGCAGTGCTATCTCCCCGTCCTCCCCAGCGGAGACCCAGTACTTC. The chain joins TRBV20-1 to TRBJ2-5; D is ambiguous. Trimming pared 4 bases from V and 5 bases from J, leaving 20 bases between. The CDR3 is 15 amino acids. CDR1 and CDR2 (germline): DFQATT, SNEGSKA (reference sequence).

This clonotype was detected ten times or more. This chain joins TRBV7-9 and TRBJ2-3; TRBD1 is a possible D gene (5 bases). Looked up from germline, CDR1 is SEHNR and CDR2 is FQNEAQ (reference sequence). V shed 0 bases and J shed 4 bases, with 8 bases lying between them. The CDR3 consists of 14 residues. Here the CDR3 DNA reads TGTGCCAGCAGCTTAGCGGGCAGGGCAGATACGCAGTATTTT. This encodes CASSLAGRADTQYF.

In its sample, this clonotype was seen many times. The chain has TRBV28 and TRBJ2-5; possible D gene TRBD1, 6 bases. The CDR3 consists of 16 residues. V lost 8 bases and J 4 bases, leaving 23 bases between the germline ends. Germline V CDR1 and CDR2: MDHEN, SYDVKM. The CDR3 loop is CASYTTQGMVGETQYF. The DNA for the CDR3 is TGTGCCAGCTACACAACACAGGGTATGGTAGGAGAGACCCAGTACTTC.

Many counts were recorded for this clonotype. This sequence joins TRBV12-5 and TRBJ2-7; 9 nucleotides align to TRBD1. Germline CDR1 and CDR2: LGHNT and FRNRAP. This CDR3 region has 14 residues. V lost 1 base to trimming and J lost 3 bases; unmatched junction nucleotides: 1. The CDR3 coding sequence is TGTGCTAGTGGTTTGGGGGACAGGGACTACGAGCAGTACTTC. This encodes CASGLGDRDYEQYF.

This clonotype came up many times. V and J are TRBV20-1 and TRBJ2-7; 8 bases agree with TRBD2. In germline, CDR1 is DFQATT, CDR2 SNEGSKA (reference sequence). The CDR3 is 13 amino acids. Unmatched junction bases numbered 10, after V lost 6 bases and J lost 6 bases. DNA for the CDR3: TGCAGTGCCATCCCGACGGGGGGGCGCGAGCAGTACTTC. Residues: CSAIPTGGREQYF.

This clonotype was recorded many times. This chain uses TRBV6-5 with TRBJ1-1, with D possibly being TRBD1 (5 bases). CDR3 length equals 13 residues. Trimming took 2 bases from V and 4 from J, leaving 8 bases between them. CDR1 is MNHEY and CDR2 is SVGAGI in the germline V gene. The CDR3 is CASSYGRATEAFF. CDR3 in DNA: TGTGCCAGCAGTTACGGCAGGGCCACTGAAGCTTTCTTT.